The rows below give T cell receptor beta chains drawn from one sample of a study of PD-L1 blockade in urothelial cancer. Sequenced by immunoSEQ multiplex PCR; TCRdb stores in-frame clones only, minus some. The table lists 55,000 or so clones, over 70% of them singletons. Here the sequenced sample was PBMCs, taken around atezolizumab (anti-PD-L1) treatment. The receptors come from a man aged 35 to 55 with urothelial cancer. The CDR3 runs from the conserved cysteine through the conserved F or W. The order of the fields is clone size, V gene, D gene, J gene, CDR3 DNA, CDR3 protein. A D gene is named only where the DNA matches it firmly. Clone size, where shown, is once, few, many, or a class for clones that have expanded.

-	TRBV7-3	-	TRBJ2-7	TGTGCCAGCAGCCAGGGGTTTTCCTACGAGCAGTACTTC	CASSQGFSYEQYF
-	TRBV2	-	TRBJ1-4	TGTGCCAGCAGTCTCTTGGGGGCGGAAAAACTGTTTTTT	CASSLLGAEKLFF
once	TRBV2	-	TRBJ2-4	TGTGCCAGCAGTGAAGTACAGGGCCCAGGCGATCTAGCCAAAAACATTCAGTACTTC	CASSEVQGPGDLAKNIQYF
few	TRBV29-1	-	TRBJ2-5	TGCAGCGTTGACGGCCTAATCGGAACCGGGGGTCAAGAGACCCAGTACTTC	CSVDGLIGTGGQETQYF
few	TRBV21-1	-	TRBJ1-1	TGTGCCAGCAGCAAATCCGGGACAGCGAACACTGAAGCTTTCTTT	CASSKSGTANTEAFF
-	TRBV15	-	TRBJ2-1	TGTGCCACCAGCGAGGCGGCGGCCAACAATGAGCAGTTCTTC	CATSEAAANNEQFF
-	TRBV9	-	TRBJ2-3	TGTGCCAGCAGCGTAGAGGGGTCCACAGATACGCAGTATTTT	CASSVEGSTDTQYF
-	TRBV6-4	-	TRBJ2-7	TGTGCCAGCAGTGTGGAAAGCGGAAGCTCCTACGAGCAGTACTTC	CASSVESGSSYEQYF
few	TRBV10-1	-	TRBJ2-2	TGCGCCTGCCAAAGGGGTAACACCGGGGAGCTGTTTTTT	CACQRGNTGELFF
-	TRBV7-9	TRBD1	TRBJ2-5	TGTGCCAGCAGCCTTTACAGGGGGGAGACCCAGTACTTC	CASSLYRGETQYF
-	TRBV11-2	-	TRBJ1-2	TGTGCCAGCAGCTTAGATTGGGAGGGCTACACCTTC	CASSLDWEGYTF
-	TRBV11-2	-	TRBJ2-7	TGTGCCAGCAGCCTAGACAGCTACGAGCAGTACTTC	CASSLDSYEQYF
-	TRBV29-1	-	TRBJ2-7	TGCAGCGTCGAACGTGTCGGGAGAGGGTCCTACGAGCAGTACTTC	CSVERVGRGSYEQYF
-	TRBV19	-	TRBJ2-3	TGTGCCAGTAGTGACCAGGCCGCGAGAGATACGCAGTATTTT	CASSDQAARDTQYF
-	TRBV18	-	TRBJ1-1	TGTGCCAGCTCGTACCTCACAACGGGCACTGAAGCTTTCTTT	CASSYLTTGTEAFF
-	TRBV4-1	TRBD2	TRBJ2-5	TGCGCCAGCAGCCAGAATAGCGGGAGGCACCAAGAGACCCAGTACTTC	CASSQNSGRHQETQYF
few	TRBV28	-	TRBJ2-7	TGTGCCAGCACTGGTGCGTCCTACGAGCAGTACTTC	CASTGASYEQYF
-	TRBV9	TRBD1	TRBJ2-5	TGTGCCAGCGCCGCAGGGGGCTGGGAGACCCAGTACTTC	CASAAGGWETQYF
-	TRBV7-9	-	TRBJ2-4	TGTGCCAGCAGCCGCTGGGGAGTAAACATTCAGTACTTC	CASSRWGVNIQYF
-	TRBV15	TRBD2	TRBJ2-7	TGTGCCACCAGCAGAGATTCGGGGGGCGAGCAGTACTTC	CATSRDSGGEQYF
-	TRBV10-2	-	TRBJ2-7	TGCGCCAGCAGTTTCTCAGGGGCGGAGCAGTACTTC	CASSFSGAEQYF
-	TRBV7-2	-	TRBJ1-2	TGTGCCAGCAGCTTAGCGAGCTATGGCTACACCTTC	CASSLASYGYTF
-	TRBV27	TRBD1	TRBJ2-7	TGTGCCAGCAGTCGGGAAGCCCCGGGACAGGGTCACTACGAGCAGTACTTC	CASSREAPGQGHYEQYF
-	TRBV6-5	TRBD2	TRBJ2-5	TGTGCCAGCAGTTACGGTCGACTAGCGAAAGAGACCCAGTACTTC	CASSYGRLAKETQYF
few	TRBV2	-	TRBJ1-3	TGTGCCAGCCTACAGGTGCGCTCTGGAAACACCATATATTTT	CASLQVRSGNTIYF
-	TRBV27	TRBD2	TRBJ2-1	TGTGCCAGCAGTTCAGCTAGCGGGAGGGCATTCAATGAGCAGTTCTTC	CASSSASGRAFNEQFF
-	TRBV6-5	-	TRBJ1-5	TGTGCCAGCAGCCTTTGGGGCAGTCCGGATCAGCCCCAGCATTTT	CASSLWGSPDQPQHF
-	TRBV28	TRBD1	TRBJ1-1	TGTGCCAGCAGGAGAGACAGGGCGACCCTGAACACTGAAGCTTTCTTT	CASRRDRATLNTEAFF
-	TRBV5-1	-	TRBJ2-1	TGCGCCAGCAGCTCTAACGACAGGCGCAATGAGCAGTTCTTC	CASSSNDRRNEQFF
-	TRBV19	-	TRBJ2-5	TGTGCCAGCCGCAGCCAAACTCCGGGGACCCAGTACTTC	CASRSQTPGTQYF
-	TRBV6-5	TRBD2	TRBJ2-5	TGTGCCAGCAGCCTCCGGACTAGCGGCCAAGAGACCCAGTACTTC	CASSLRTSGQETQYF
-	TRBV28	-	TRBJ1-1	TGTGCCAGCACCCCGAGTGGTCGCCCGTCAGCTTTCTTT	CASTPSGRPSAFF
-	TRBV10-1	-	TRBJ2-3	TGCGCCAGCAGCGACGCGGTATCAGATACGCAGTATTTT	CASSDAVSDTQYF
-	TRBV7-9	TRBD2	TRBJ2-1	TGTGCCAGCAGCTTTCCCCTCGGGGGGAGCTCCTACAATGAGCAGTTCTTC	CASSFPLGGSSYNEQFF
-	TRBV18	TRBD2	TRBJ2-7	TGTGCCAGCTCACTCCGGGAGGGAGAGCAGTACTTC	CASSLREGEQYF
-	TRBV4-1	TRBD1	TRBJ2-7	TGCGCCAGCAGCCAACCGGACAGGTCGTCCTACGAGCAGTACTTC	CASSQPDRSSYEQYF
-	TRBV27	-	TRBJ1-1	TGTGCCAGCAGTTTAGGTGTCAGGTCAAACACTGAAGCTTTCTTT	CASSLGVRSNTEAFF
-	TRBV28	TRBD2	TRBJ2-3	TGTGCCAGCAGTTCCGATACTAGCGGGAGAACAGATACGCAGTATTTT	CASSSDTSGRTDTQYF
-	TRBV5-4	-	TRBJ1-4	TGTGCCAGCAGCTTCGGTGGGGGGACCGAAAAACTGTTTTTT	CASSFGGGTEKLFF
-	TRBV2	-	TRBJ1-1	TGTGCCAGCAGGGACAGCCCGAACACTGAAGCTTTCTTT	CASRDSPNTEAFF
-	TRBV6-5	-	TRBJ1-3	TGTGCCAGCAGTTACTCGGGTGCAGGGCCTGGAAACACCATATATTTT	CASSYSGAGPGNTIYF
-	TRBV7-6	TRBD1	TRBJ1-1	TGTGCCAGCAGCTCCTCCGGACAGGGAACATTCAAGGTGAACACTGAAGCTTTCTTT	CASSSSGQGTFKVNTEAFF
-	TRBV21-1	-	TRBJ2-2	TGTGCCAGCAGGGGGCCGGACGGGGAGCTGTTTTTT	CASRGPDGELFF
-	TRBV5-4	TRBD2	TRBJ2-1	TGTGCCAGCAGTCGGACAGCGGGAGTTGGGAACAATGAGCAGTTCTTC	CASSRTAGVGNNEQFF
-	TRBV10-3	-	TRBJ2-7	TGTGCCACCGCGGGCCAGTCCTACGAGCAGTACTTC	CATAGQSYEQYF
-	TRBV6-1	TRBD1	TRBJ1-1	TGTGCCAGCAGTGAACCGGGACAGGGACACACTGAAGCTTTCTTT	CASSEPGQGHTEAFF